This T cell receptor beta chain was sequenced during a study of cytomegalovirus exposure and HLA in healthy donors (dated by TCRdb to the late 2010s). For context, the study as a whole: An earlier analysis of roughly 570 of the donors reported 276 Gb of sequence data and 95 million to 140 million unique TCR beta sequences obtained from around 190 million T cells. Roughly 300 gigabases of sequencing data and tens of millions of unique TCR sequences were included in an early release covering over 600 HLA-typed donors. The genetic ancestry cluster associated with self-reported Caucasian donors included 80% to 90% of the 300 to 450 genotyped donors. The study aimed to test whether signatures of past pathogen exposure could be identified by cataloging public T cell receptors. The study profiled the T cell repertoires of fewer than 850 subjects by immunosequencing and related them to cytomegalovirus serostatus. Besides the first cohort of 666 subjects, a separate validation cohort made up of roughly 120 different subjects was used. High-throughput TCR immunosequencing, statistical association of individual TCRs with disease status, and machine learning were combined to predict cytomegalovirus infection status. A later analysis re-examined previously published TCR beta repertoires from over 500 donors and added high-resolution HLA genotyping to investigate patterns of TCR occurrence. Rather than drawing on any new phenotypic data, the later analysis identified candidate immune exposures from TCR beta sequences and the way those sequences occurred across donors. In an earlier analysis of 550 to 700 of the donors, high-throughput TCR beta sequencing was used to judge whether each TCR beta V gene segment behaved as functional or pseudogenic. Donor age, sex, ethnicity and CMV serostatus were compiled alongside the repertoire data. In a later genetic analysis, genome-wide SNP genotypes for about 65% of the roughly 700 donors were used, and that subset was treated as a discovery cohort. Every discovery cohort repertoire had been produced on one sequencing platform. HLA typing included class I and class II loci at four-digit resolution. The number of donors typed differed by locus, with about 629-630 for A, B, C, DRB1 and DQB1, roughly 550 for DQA1, 600 to 610 for DPA1, and 400 to 490 for DPB1. Because of strong linkage in the cohort, a handful of DR-DQ haplotypes were treated as single units for association and clustering. On average, around 240,000 unique TCR beta nucleotide sequences were sequenced per donor among 300 to 500 genotyped donors of the cohort, with 15% to 20% of those sequences being non-productive.

General study outcomes and caveats: In a later analysis, TCR association rates were found to vary across HLA loci, with the most associated TCRs seen for DRB1 alleles and the fewest for HLA-C alleles. Sequencing depth was assumed to be roughly uniform across donors in the presence/absence analyses, though that assumption may not hold. In vitro tests confirmed that a few of the cytomegalovirus-associated TCR beta chains recognize cytomegalovirus antigens. A later genetic analysis reported fewer N-insertions in productive TCRs among donors in an Asian-associated ancestry cluster than the roughly 640-donor mean. Most TCR sequences were seen in very few donors, while some public TCRs were found in many individuals. In a later analysis, HLA-associated TCR beta chains showed more clonal expansion and lower generation probabilities than non-associated chains that were equally common. Because HLA typing was missing for some donors at each locus, association tests included only the typed subset. An association between a missense DCLRE1C variant and V-gene and J-gene trimming of TCR beta chains was found in a later genetic analysis and replicated in an independent cohort. In an earlier analysis of more than 500 of the donors, most TCR beta V segments appeared in productive rearrangements about 87% or about 30% of the time, broadly matching IMGT annotations. The only immune exposure information available for the cohort was CMV serostatus. The classifier was reported to diagnose cytomegalovirus status with high specificity and sensitivity in both the original and validation cohorts. The 87-base-pair reads could not distinguish some IMGT-functional V segments, including TRBV6-2 and TRBV6-3, so those segments were excluded. The sequencing pipeline was judged likely to have produced a cluster of highly shared sequence variants as a technical artifact. Strong co-occurrence of HLA alleles, especially DR and DQ, made assigning TCR associations to individual alleles difficult. A further reported finding was that TCR beta sequences accurately predicted the HLA-A and HLA-B alleles for most subjects in the first cohort. A later analysis associated about 16,000 TCR beta sequences with specific HLA alleles at a false discovery rate of 0.05. The earlier analysis of approximately 540 of the donors excluded 15 to 20 rarely observed V segments, including chromosome 9 orphons, because counts were too low. According to a later analysis, parvovirus B19, influenza, CMV and Epstein-Barr virus appeared linked to several top co-occurrence clusters. Linkage disequilibrium might explain the correlated functional status among segregating V segments, but an unknown experimental factor could not be ruled out. According to the authors, the approach could potentially be generalized to other disease states and immunological phenotypes. The cohort was sequenced for TCR beta chains only, and without alpha or paired-chain data the features that could be detected were limited. A total of some 180 TCR beta chains were listed by the study as associated with cytomegalovirus. A later analysis found that most CMV-associated TCR beta chains appeared HLA-restricted, with HLA associations seemingly driven largely by CMV exposure.

As concerns this clone: It has no known antigen specificity. No qualities accompany the bases; no much larger clone lies one base away.

The library was obtained by the immunoSEQ multiplex PCR assay. A mixture of 60 forward primers for TCR Vbeta segments and 13 reverse primers for TCR Jbeta segments was used in the multiplex PCR. The CDR3 region of rearranged TCR beta genes was amplified from genomic DNA by a multiplex PCR assay. On the Illumina HiSeq System, the amplified TCR beta libraries were sequenced as 87-base-pair reads. In the paper's pipeline: Across the roughly 670 repertoires, a later analysis counted 60 million to 90 million unique TCR beta chains, roughly 11 million of which were shared by at least two donors. Raw reads were error-corrected and collapsed into unique sequences with a nearest-neighbor algorithm that merged closely related sequences to remove PCR and sequencing errors. To assign V, D and J gene segments, CDR3 sequences were aligned to IMGT reference sequences. For a sequence to be retained, at least a six-nucleotide match to both a V gene segment and a J gene segment was required. A rearrangement counted as productive if the CDR3 had no stop codons and remained in frame with V and J, and every other rearrangement counted as non-productive. CDR3 was defined by IMGT convention, running from the second conserved V-encoded cysteine to the conserved J-encoded phenylalanine. In an earlier analysis of approximately 590 of the donors, sequences lacking an unambiguous match to a single V gene segment were excluded. An earlier analysis of around 600 of the donors classified V segments as functional when productive rearrangements were above 56.7% and as segregating when the standard deviation between donors was above 5%. To diagnose cytomegalovirus status from the catalog of TCR beta chain sequences, a statistical classification framework was built. V and J gene assignment, in a later analysis, came from comparing TCR nucleotide sequences with IMGT/GENE-DB human TR gene sequences. In a later analysis, CDR3 sequences and most-parsimonious VDJ recombination scenarios were assigned using the TCRdist pipeline. In a later analysis, each TCR beta chain was defined by its CDR3 amino acid sequence together with its V-gene family, and reads lacking a unique V-gene family were excluded. In a later analysis, around 600 highly shared, low-generation-probability nucleotide sequences were removed to address suspected cross-contamination and a sequencing artifact. A later analysis calculated a clonal expansion index for each public chain from normalized within-repertoire ranks of inferred template counts. Generation probabilities in a later analysis came from a VDJ recombination model fitted to out-of-frame rearrangements, and those results were checked against IGoR. Hypergeometric tests were used in a later analysis to score TCR-TCR, TCR-HLA and TCR-CMV co-occurrence, with a repertoire-size bias correction applied to the TCR pairs. In a later analysis, false discovery rates were estimated by permuting HLA or CMV assignments 20 times. In a later analysis, co-occurring TCRs were grouped using DBSCAN, with TCRdist sequence similarity added in when clustering inside HLA-allele-positive subsets. For co-occurrence clustering, repertoires with fewer than 30,000 or more than 120,000 public chains were excluded, along with a handful of repertoires with anomalous nucleotide sharing. TCRdb carries this immuneACCESS record with in-frame sequences only. Its versions omit some clonotypes, under half of them owing to an unresolved V gene in the studies checked, with the rest unexplained. From that table come the V and J calls and clone size; the DNA was used to work out D and trimming. This sample lists 80,000 to 100,000 clones; around 80% were detected once. Approximately 10% of the sample goes to the ten largest clones.

Trimming takes 4 bases from V and 3 bases from J, and the germline ends sit 18 bases apart. The CDR3 has 16 amino acids, counting the end cysteine and phenylalanine. Solely the CDR3 DNA is kept, with 48 bases framed from the first base. CDR1 and CDR2, per the germline V gene, are SGHDT and YYEEEE. The cohort was made up of approximately 670 healthy bone marrow donors. Cohort members were all nominally healthy when sampled, although unrecorded immune exposures were likely present. The donor tested CMV seropositive and was one of the 289 seropositive cohort members. Each donor provided a peripheral blood sample, and peripheral blood mononuclear cells were used for TCR beta sequencing. Genomic DNA extraction from the blood cell samples was performed with the Qiagen DNeasy Blood Extraction Kit.

The chain was built from TRBV5-6 and TRBJ2-3; the D region possibly corresponds to TRBD1 (6 bases align). Sequencing was carried out using PBMCs. The TCR originated in a man between 18 and 29 years old in good health and CMV-seropositive. CDR3 sequence: CASSPPSWGRTDTQYF. The sequence in DNA is TGTGCCAGCAGCCCCCCTTCTTGGGGGCGAACAGATACGCAGTATTTT.